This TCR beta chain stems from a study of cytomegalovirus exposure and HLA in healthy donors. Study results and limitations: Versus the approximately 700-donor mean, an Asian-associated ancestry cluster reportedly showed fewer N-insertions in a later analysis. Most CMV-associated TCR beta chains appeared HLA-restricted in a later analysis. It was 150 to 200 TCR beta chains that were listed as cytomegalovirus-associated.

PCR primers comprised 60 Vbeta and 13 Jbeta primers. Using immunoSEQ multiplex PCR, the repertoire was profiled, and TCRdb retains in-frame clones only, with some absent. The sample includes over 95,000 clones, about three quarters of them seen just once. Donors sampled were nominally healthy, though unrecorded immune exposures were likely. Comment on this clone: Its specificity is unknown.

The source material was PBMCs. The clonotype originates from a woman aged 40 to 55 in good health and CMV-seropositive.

The CDR3 nucleotides are TGCGCCAGCAGTGGTTCAAGGGGTTTGAACACTGAAGCTTTCTTT. Translation gives CASSGSRGLNTEAFF. This rearrangement joins TRBV10-1 to TRBJ1-1; possible D gene TRBD1, 5 bases. V lost 4 bases to trimming and J lost 0 bases, with 12 bases between them. Per the germline V gene, CDR1 is WNHNN and CDR2 is SYGVQD (reference sequence). This CDR3 contains 15 residues.